This T cell receptor (beta chain) was recorded in a study of glioma-infiltrating T cells. This clonotype came up many times. The CDR3 is 12 amino acids. Per germline, CDR1 MNHEY and CDR2 SVGEGT. Trimming stripped 10 bases from V and 4 bases from J, with 13 bases between. TCR alpha and beta CDR3 regions were amplified from RNA using iRepertoire nested multiplex PCR. TCRdb reprocessed the multiplex PCR reads with MiXCR, giving one entry per CDR3 protein. The data show about 380,000 distinct CDR3 sequences, less than 50% seen once. The V gene is TRBV6-2 or TRBV6-3, the J gene TRBJ1-1; D gene uncertain. This clonotype was sampled from a human donor with low-grade glioma or glioblastoma, undergoing nonglioma brain surgery, or in good health (not recorded which). Material: glioma tissue, nonneoplastic brain tissue, or PBMCs (not recorded which). CDR3 protein: CANPKGVTEAFF. The CDR3 region has the DNA TGTGCCAACCCGAAAGGCGTCACTGAAGCTTTCTTT.